This T cell receptor beta chain was sequenced during a study of T cell responses to AZD1222 COVID-19 vaccine. Sequencing used immunoSEQ multiplex PCR; TCRdb keeps in-frame clones, though not all of them. This sample yields 130,000 or so clones, of which approximately 92% are seen a single time; 1.5% to 2% belongs to the top ten. Findings and caveats of the study: None of the repertoires were sampled until the peak T cell response had passed. Reportedly, close to half of spike-specific TCRs are directed against unmutated variant regions.

Concerning this clone: Its antigen is unidentified.

The CDR3 runs to 13 residues. Per germline, CDR1 LNHDA and CDR2 SQIVND (reference sequence). The V and J ends lost 6 bases and 0 bases respectively, with 8 bases between them. The J gene is TRBJ1-1, the V gene TRBV19, with D possibly matching TRBD1 (6 bases). The sample in question was peripheral blood, obtained 28 days after the second AZD1222 dose. The TCR comes from an adult who received the AZD1222 COVID-19 vaccine. The chain's CDR3 is CASRRGVNTEAFF. The CDR3 DNA is TGTGCCAGTAGGAGGGGGGTGAACACTGAAGCTTTCTTT.